The clone carrying this TCR beta chain was counted at least ten times. Its antigen is still unknown. This sample is drawn from a study of T cells in Graves' hyperthyroidism and ophthalmopathy. Study-wide findings and caveats: Model output signaled ophthalmopathy a median 6.5 months ahead of onset. Expanded thyroid clonotypes (above 0.001) were mostly also found in blood.

Regions amplified from RNA transcripts were the TCR beta CDR3 regions. The HTBI primer set was used in a first-round RT-PCR of the TCR CDR3. TCRdb processed the multiplex PCR reads anew with MiXCR; each CDR3 protein has one entry. The sample lists nearly 600,000 distinct CDR3 sequences; about 14% were seen once. Preceding any ophthalmopathy symptoms, the blood sample dates from first hyperthyroidism diagnosis. The source of this sequence is a woman in her 30s with Graves' hyperthyroidism that later progressed to Graves' ophthalmopathy. Sequencing was carried out using blood.

The CDR3 DNA is TGTGCCAGCAGCCCGGACAGGGACTCCTACAATGAGCAGTTCTTC. It is translated as CASSPDRDSYNEQFF. V gene TRBV7-2 combines with J gene TRBJ2-1, with 8 bases fitting TRBD1. V was clipped by 5 bases and J by 0 bases; unmatched bases: 3. Germline CDR1 SGHTA, CDR2 FQGNSA. This CDR3 spans 15 amino acids.